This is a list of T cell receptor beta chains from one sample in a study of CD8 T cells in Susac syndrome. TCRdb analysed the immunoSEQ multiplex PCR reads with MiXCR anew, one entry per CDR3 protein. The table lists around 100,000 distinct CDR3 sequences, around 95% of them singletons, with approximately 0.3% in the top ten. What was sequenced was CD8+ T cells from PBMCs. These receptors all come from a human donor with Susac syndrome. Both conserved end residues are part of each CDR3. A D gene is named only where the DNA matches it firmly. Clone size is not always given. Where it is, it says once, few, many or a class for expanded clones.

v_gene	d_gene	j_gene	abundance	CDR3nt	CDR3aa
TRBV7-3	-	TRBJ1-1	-	TGTGCCAGCAGCCCGAGAGTTGGGGCTGAAGCTTTCTTT	CASSPRVGAEAFF
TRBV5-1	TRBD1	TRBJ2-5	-	TGCGCCACCAGTATACAGGGGGCCGGTGGAGAGACCCAGTACTTC	CATSIQGAGGETQYF
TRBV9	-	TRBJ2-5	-	TGTGCCAGCAGCGTAGTTTCCCAAGAGACCCAGTACTTC	CASSVVSQETQYF
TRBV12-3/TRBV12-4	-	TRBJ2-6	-	TGTGCCAGCAGTTTGAGGAGCTCTGGGGCCAACGTCCTGACTTTC	CASSLRSSGANVLTF
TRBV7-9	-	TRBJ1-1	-	TGTGCCAGCAGCTTTGACGGAGAAGCTTTCTTT	CASSFDGEAFF
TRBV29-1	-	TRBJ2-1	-	TGCAGCGTTGAAGAGTATGGGGAGCAGTTCTTC	CSVEEYGEQFF
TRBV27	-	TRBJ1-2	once	TGTGCCAGCAGTCCCTCCACAGGCCTGGGCTACACCTTC	CASSPSTGLGYTF
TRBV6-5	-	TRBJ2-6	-	TGTGCCAGCTGGACGGAACACTCTGGGGCCAACGTCCTGACTTTC	CASWTEHSGANVLTF
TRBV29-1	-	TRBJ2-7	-	TGCAGCGTTGGGTTCTTCGAGACCTACGAGCAGTACTTC	CSVGFFETYEQYF
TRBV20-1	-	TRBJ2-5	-	TGCAGTGCTAGAGAATCTAGCAGAGAGACCCAGTACTTC	CSARESSRETQYF
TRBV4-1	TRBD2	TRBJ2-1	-	TGCGCCAGCAGCCAGACTAGCGGGACCTCCTACAATGAGCAGTTCTTC	CASSQTSGTSYNEQFF
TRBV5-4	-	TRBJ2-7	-	TGTGCCAGCAGTCGCACGGCGGGGAGCCGGAACGAGCAGTACTTC	CASSRTAGSRNEQYF
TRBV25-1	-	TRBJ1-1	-	TGTGCCAGCAGTGAATTTGGGACTGAAGCTTTCTTT	CASSEFGTEAFF
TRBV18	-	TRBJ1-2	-	TGTGCCAGCTCACCACCTCGGGAACCGAACTATGGCTACACCTTC	CASSPPREPNYGYTF
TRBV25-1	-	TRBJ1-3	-	TGTGCCAGCAGCAACCCGGGCAGTCGCTTCTCTGGAAACACCATATATTTT	CASSNPGSRFSGNTIYF
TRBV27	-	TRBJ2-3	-	TGTGCCAGCATCCCCGGTGGGGAACGAGATACGCAGTATTTT	CASIPGGERDTQYF
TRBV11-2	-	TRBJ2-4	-	TGTGCCAGCAGCTCAGGGTCCGCCAAAAACATTCAGTACTTC	CASSSGSAKNIQYF
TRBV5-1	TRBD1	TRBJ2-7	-	TGCGCCAGCAGCTCCTGGGGACAGTCATCGGCGCAGTACTTC	CASSSWGQSSAQYF
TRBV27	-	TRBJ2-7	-	TGTGCCAGCAGCGACAGCTCCTACGAGCAGTACTTC	CASSDSSYEQYF
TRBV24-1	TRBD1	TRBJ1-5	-	TGTGCCACCCACCGACAGGGCGGCAATCAGCCCCAGCATTTT	CATHRQGGNQPQHF
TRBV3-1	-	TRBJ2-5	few	TGTGCCAGCAGCCGGGACGTGGAGACCCAGTACTTC	CASSRDVETQYF
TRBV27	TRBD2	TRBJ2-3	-	TGTGCCAGCAGTCCCGAAGCCCCCTCGGTAGCGGGGGTGGATACGCAGTATTTT	CASSPEAPSVAGVDTQYF
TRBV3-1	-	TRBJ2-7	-	TGTGCCAGCAGCCAAGATCTGGGCAGCTCCTACGAGCAGTACTTC	CASSQDLGSSYEQYF
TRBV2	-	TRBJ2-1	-	TGTGCCAGGTCCGAACTAGACAATGAGCAGTTCTTC	CARSELDNEQFF
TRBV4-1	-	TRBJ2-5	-	TGCGCCAGCAGCCTTACTAGGGTTGAGACCCAGTACTTC	CASSLTRVETQYF
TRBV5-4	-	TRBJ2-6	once	TGTGCCAGCACCCAGGGAAGATCTGGGGCCAACGTCCTGACTTTC	CASTQGRSGANVLTF
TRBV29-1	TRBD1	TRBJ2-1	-	TGCAGCGGGGGACAGGGGTCGTACAATGAGCAGTTCTTC	CSGGQGSYNEQFF
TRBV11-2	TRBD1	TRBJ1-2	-	TGTGCCAGCAGCTTAGGTGGGACAGGGATGTCCTATGGCTACACCTTC	CASSLGGTGMSYGYTF
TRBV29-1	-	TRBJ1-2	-	TGCAGCGACCTGACGGCTGGTACCCTCTATGGCTACACCTTC	CSDLTAGTLYGYTF
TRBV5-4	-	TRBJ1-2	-	TGTGCCAGCAGCTTGGATCGGGGCTATGGCTACACCTTC	CASSLDRGYGYTF
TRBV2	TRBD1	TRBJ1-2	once	TGTGCCAGCAGCGAATTGGGACAGGGCAACTATGGCTACACCTTC	CASSELGQGNYGYTF
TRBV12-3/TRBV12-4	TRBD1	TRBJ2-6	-	TGTGCCAGCAGTTCCGGACAGGGGCGCTCTGGGGCCAACGTCCTGACTTTC	CASSSGQGRSGANVLTF
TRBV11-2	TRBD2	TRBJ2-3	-	TGTGCCAGCAGCAGCGGGAGCGGGGCAGATACGCAGTATTTT	CASSSGSGADTQYF
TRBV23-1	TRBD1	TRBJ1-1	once	TGCGCCAGCAGTCAATCGTCCAGGGGGGACACTGAAGCTTTCTTT	CASSQSSRGDTEAFF
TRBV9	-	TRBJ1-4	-	TGTGCCAGCAGCGTAGAAGGACATTCTAATGAAAAACTGTTTTTT	CASSVEGHSNEKLFF
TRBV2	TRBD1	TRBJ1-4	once	TGTGCCAGCGGGAAGACAGGGAAGGGCGAAAAACTGTTTTTT	CASGKTGKGEKLFF
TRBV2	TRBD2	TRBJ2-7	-	TGTGCCAGCTGCGGGGGCTCCTACGAGCAGTACTTC	CASCGGSYEQYF
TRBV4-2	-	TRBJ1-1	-	TGTGCCAGCAGCCAAGATTGGGAAGGGGCTTTCTTT	CASSQDWEGAFF
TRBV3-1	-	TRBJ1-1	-	TGTGCCAGTAAGGAGAGACCGAACACTGAAGCTTTCTTT	CASKERPNTEAFF
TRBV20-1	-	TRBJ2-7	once	TGCAGTGCTGAGCCGGGAGACCAACCTGCCAAGCAGTACTTC	CSAEPGDQPAKQYF
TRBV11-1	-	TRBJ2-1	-	TGTGCCAGCAGCTTAGTCCTAGCACCGAGCTCCTACAATGAGCAGTTCTTC	CASSLVLAPSSYNEQFF
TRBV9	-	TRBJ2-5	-	TGTGCCAGCAGCGTCATCGGCGGAAGGGAGACCCAGTACTTC	CASSVIGGRETQYF
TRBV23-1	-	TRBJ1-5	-	TGCGCCAGCAGTCAATCGAAGCGGCCCCAGCATTTT	CASSQSKRPQHF
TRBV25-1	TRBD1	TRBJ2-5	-	TGTGCCAGCAGTGCCCCCACTGGACAGGGAGAGACCCAGTACTTC	CASSAPTGQGETQYF
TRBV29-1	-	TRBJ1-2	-	TGCAGCGTTGGACTCCCGGGAGGCTATGGCTACACCTTC	CSVGLPGGYGYTF
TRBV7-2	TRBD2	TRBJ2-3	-	TGTGCCAGCAGCTTAAGACTAGCGGGGGGCACAGATACGCAGTATTTT	CASSLRLAGGTDTQYF
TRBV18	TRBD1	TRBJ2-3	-	TGTGCCAGCTCACCTGGACAGGGTGAGACGCAGTATTTT	CASSPGQGETQYF
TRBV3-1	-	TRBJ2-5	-	TGTGCCAGCAGCCAAGCCGGGGCTAGCGTTATCCAGTACTTC	CASSQAGASVIQYF
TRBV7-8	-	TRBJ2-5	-	TGTGCCAGCAGCTTAGTAGGGGGGCTCCAAGAGACCCAGTACTTC	CASSLVGGLQETQYF
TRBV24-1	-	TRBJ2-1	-	TGTGCCACCAGTGGATCAGGTGGGGGTCTTTACAATGAGCAGTTCTTC	CATSGSGGGLYNEQFF
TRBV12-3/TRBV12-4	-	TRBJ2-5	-	TGTGCCAGCTCACTGAAAGAGACCCAGTACTTC	CASSLKETQYF
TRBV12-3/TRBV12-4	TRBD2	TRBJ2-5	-	TGTGCCAGCAGTCTTGAGCTAGCGGGTGAGACCCAGTACTTC	CASSLELAGETQYF
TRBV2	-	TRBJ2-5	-	TGTGCCAGCAGTCCCCAACTAGCACAAGAGACCCAGTACTTC	CASSPQLAQETQYF
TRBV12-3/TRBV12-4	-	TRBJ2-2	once	TGTGCCAGTACGATCCAACCGGGGGAGCTGTTTTTT	CASTIQPGELFF
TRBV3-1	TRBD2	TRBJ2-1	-	TGTGCCAGCAGCCGCAAGAAGGGACTAGCGGGGTACGGGCTGTTCTTC	CASSRKKGLAGYGLFF
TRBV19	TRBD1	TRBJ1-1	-	TGTGCCAGTAGGGCCGGGACAGGGATGAACACTGAAGCTTTCTTT	CASRAGTGMNTEAFF
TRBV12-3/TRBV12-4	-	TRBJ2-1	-	TGTGCCAGCAGTTTGAAGGCAGGGGCCCATGAGCAGTTCTTC	CASSLKAGAHEQFF
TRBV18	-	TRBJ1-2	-	TGTGCCAGCTCACCTCAATGGGGCGAGTACTGGTATGGCTACACCTTC	CASSPQWGEYWYGYTF
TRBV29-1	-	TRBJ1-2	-	TGCAGCGTTGAAGAGGGGGCCGGGTATGGCTACACCTTC	CSVEEGAGYGYTF